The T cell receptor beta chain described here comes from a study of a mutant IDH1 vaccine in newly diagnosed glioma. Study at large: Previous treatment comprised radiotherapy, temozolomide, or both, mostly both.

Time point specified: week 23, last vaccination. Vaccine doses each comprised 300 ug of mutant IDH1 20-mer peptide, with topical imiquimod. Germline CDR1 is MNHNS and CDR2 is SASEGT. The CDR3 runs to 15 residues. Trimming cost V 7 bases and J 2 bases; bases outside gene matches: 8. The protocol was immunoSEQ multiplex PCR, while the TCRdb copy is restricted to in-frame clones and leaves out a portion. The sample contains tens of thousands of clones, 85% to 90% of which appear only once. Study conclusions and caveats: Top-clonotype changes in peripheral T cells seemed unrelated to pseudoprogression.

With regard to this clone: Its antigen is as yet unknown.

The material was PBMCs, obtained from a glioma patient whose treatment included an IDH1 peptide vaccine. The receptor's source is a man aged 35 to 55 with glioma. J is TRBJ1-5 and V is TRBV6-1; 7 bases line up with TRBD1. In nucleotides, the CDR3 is TGTGCCAGCACCTCCACAGGGGTGGGCAATCAGCCCCAGCATTTT. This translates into CASTSTGVGNQPQHF.